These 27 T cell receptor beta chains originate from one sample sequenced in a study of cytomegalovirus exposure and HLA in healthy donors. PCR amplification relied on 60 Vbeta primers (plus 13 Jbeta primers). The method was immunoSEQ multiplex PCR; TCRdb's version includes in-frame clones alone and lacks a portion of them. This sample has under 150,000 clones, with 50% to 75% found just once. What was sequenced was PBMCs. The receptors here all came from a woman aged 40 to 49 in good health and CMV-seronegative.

The chain's CDR3 is CASSLDSGNQPQHF. As DNA, the CDR3 is TGTGCCAGCAGCTTGGACTCAGGCAATCAGCCCCAGCATTTT. The rearrangement uses TRBV7-9 and TRBJ1-5, with D uncertain. The V gene lost 3 bases and the J gene lost 2 bases, with 8 bases spanning the gap. Germline V lookup: CDR1 SEHNR, CDR2 FQNEAQ (reference sequence). This CDR3 region has 14 residues. The full variable domain, with the rest looked up from reference TRBV7-9 and TRBJ1-5, is DTGVSQNPRHKITKRGQNVTFRCDPISEHNRLYWYRQTLGQGPEFLTYFQNEAQLEKSRLLSDRFSAERPKGSFSTLEIQRTEQGDSAMYLCASSLDSGNQPQHFGDGTRLSIL.

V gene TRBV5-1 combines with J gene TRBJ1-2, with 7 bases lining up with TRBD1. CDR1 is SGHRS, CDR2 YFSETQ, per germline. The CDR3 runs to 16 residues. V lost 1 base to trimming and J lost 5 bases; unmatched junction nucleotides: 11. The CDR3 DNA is TGCGCCAGCAGCTTGTACCCCGACAGGGCATCTTATGGCTACACCTTC. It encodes CASSLYPDRASYGYTF.

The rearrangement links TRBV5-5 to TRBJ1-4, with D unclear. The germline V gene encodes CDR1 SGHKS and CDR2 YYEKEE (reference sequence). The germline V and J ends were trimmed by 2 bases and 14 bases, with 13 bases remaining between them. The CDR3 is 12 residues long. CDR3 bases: TGTGCCAGCAGCTTTTACTCGGGAAGCCTGTTTTTT. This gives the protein CASSFYSGSLFF.

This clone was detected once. The CDR3 protein is CASSPGQPTYNEKLFF. The CDR3 region has the DNA TGCGCCAGCAGCCCCGGACAGCCTACCTATAATGAAAAACTGTTTTTT. The chain is built from TRBV5-1 and TRBJ1-4, with D perhaps matching TRBD1 (6 bases). V was pared by 4 bases and J by 4 bases, with 17 bases between. Germline assignment: CDR1 SGHRS and CDR2 YFSETQ. The CDR3 length is 16 residues.

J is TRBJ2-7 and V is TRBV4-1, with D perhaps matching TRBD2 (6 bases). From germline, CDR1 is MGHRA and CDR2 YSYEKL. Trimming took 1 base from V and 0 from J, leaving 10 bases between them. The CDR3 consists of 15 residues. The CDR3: CASSQGPGSSYEQYF. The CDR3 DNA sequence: TGCGCCAGCAGCCAAGGCCCCGGGAGCTCCTACGAGCAGTACTTC.

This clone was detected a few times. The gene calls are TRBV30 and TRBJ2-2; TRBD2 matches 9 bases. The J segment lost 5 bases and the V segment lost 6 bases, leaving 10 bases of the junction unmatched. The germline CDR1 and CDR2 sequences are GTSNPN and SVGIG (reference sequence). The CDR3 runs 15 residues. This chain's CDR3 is CACGHWRGGTGELFF. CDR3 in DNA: TGTGCCTGCGGGCACTGGCGGGGGGGGACCGGGGAGCTGTTTTTT.

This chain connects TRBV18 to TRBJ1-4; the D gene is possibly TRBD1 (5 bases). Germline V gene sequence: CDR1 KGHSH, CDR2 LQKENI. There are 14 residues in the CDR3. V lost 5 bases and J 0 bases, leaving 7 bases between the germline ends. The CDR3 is CASSRQTTNEKLFF. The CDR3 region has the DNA TGTGCCAGCTCAAGACAGACAACTAATGAAAAACTGTTTTTT.

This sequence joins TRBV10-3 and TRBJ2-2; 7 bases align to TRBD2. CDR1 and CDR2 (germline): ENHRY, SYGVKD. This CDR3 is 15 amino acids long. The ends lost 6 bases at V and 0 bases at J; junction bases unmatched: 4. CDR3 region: CAIRSGGANTGELFF. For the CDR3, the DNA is TGTGCCATCAGGTCGGGGGGTGCGAACACCGGGGAGCTGTTTTTT.

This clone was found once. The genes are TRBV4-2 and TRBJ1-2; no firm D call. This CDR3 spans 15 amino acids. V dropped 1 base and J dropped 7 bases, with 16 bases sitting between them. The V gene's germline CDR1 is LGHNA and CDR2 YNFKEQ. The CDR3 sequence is CASSQAIGGTIGYTF. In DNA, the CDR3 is TGTGCCAGCAGCCAAGCTATAGGAGGAACGATTGGCTACACCTTC.

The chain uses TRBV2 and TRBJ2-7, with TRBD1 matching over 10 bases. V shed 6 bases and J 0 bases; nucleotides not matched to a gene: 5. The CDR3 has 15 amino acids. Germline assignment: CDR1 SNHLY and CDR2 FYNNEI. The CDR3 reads CASSRTGGGSYEQYF. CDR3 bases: TGTGCCAGCAGCCGGACAGGGGGAGGCTCCTACGAGCAGTACTTC.

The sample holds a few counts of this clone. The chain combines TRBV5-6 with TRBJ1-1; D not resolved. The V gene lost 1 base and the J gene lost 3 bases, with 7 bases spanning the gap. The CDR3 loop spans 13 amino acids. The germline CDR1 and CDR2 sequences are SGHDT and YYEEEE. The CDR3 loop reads CASSLRGDTEAFF. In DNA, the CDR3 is TGTGCCAGCAGCTTGCGGGGAGACACTGAAGCTTTCTTT.

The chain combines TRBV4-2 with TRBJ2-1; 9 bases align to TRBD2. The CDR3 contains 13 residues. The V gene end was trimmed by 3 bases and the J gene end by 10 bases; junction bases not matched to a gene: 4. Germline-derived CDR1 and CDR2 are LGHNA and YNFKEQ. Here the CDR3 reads CASSHSSGEEQFF. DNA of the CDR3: TGTGCCAGCAGCCATTCTAGCGGGGAGGAGCAGTTCTTC.

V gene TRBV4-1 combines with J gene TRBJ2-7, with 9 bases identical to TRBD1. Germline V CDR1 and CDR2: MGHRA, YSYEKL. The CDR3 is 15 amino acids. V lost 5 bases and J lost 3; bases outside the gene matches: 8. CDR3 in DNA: TGCGCCAGCAGCACTTACAGGGGGCGAATCTACGAGCAGTACTTC. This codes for CASSTYRGRIYEQYF.

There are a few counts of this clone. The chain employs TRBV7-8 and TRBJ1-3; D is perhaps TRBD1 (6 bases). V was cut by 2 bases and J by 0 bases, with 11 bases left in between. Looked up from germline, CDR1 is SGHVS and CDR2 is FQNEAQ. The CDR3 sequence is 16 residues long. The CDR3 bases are TGTGCCAGCAGCTTAATGGGACAAAGCTCTGGAAACACCATATATTTT. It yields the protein CASSLMGQSSGNTIYF.

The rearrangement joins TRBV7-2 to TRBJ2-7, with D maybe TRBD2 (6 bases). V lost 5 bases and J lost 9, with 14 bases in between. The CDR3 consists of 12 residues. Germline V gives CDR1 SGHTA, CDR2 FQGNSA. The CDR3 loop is CASSLRTIGQYF. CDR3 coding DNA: TGTGCCAGCAGCCTCCGGACTATAGGGCAGTACTTC.

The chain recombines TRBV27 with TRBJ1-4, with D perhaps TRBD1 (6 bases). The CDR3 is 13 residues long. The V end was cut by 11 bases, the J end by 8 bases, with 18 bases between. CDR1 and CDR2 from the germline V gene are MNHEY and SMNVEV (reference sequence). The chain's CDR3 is CASRGGAGEKLFF. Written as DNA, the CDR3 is TGTGCCTCCCGGGGGGGGGCTGGGGAAAAACTGTTTTTT.

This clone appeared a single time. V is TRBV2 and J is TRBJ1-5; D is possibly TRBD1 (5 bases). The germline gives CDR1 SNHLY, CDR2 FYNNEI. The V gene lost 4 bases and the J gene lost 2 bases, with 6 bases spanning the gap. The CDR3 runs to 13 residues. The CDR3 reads CASSGGGNQPQHF. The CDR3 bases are TGTGCCAGCAGTGGGGGGGGCAATCAGCCCCAGCATTTT.

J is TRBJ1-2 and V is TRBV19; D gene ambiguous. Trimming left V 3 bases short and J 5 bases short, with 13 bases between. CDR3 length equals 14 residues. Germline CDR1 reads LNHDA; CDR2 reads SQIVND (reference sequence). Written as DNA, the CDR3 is TGTGCCAGTAGTATGAGGAATAGTGTGTATGGCTACACCTTC. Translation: CASSMRNSVYGYTF.

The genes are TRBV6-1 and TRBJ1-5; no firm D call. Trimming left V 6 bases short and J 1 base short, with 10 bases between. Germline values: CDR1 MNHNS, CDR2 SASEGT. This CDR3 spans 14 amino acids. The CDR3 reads CASRFLQSNQPQHF. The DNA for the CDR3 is TGTGCCAGCAGATTTTTACAGAGCAATCAGCCCCAGCATTTT.

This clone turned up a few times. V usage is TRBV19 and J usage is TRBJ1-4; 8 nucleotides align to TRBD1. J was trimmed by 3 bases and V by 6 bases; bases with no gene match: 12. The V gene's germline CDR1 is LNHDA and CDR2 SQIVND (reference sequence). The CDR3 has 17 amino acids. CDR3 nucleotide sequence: TGTGCCAGTAGACCTCACGGGGCGGACAGGGCTAATGAAAAACTGTTTTTT. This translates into CASRPHGADRANEKLFF. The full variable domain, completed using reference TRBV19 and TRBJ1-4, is DGGITQSPKYLFRKEGQNVTLSCEQNLNHDAMYWYRQDPGQGLRLIYYSQIVNDFQKGDIAEGYSVSREKKESFPLTVTSAQKNPTAFYLCASRPHGADRANEKLFFGSGTQLSVL.

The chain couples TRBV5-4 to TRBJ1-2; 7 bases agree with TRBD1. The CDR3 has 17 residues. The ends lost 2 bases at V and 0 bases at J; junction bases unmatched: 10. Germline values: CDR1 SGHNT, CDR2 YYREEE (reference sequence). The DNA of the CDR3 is TGTGCCAGCAGCTTAGGGAATACAGGGGTTTCTAACTATGGCTACACCTTC. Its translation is CASSLGNTGVSNYGYTF.

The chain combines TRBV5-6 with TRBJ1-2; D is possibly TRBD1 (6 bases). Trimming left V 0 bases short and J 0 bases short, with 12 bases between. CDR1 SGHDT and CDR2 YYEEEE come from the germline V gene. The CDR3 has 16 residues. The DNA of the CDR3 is TGTGCCAGCAGCTTGGTAGACAGGCTAGCTAACTATGGCTACACCTTC. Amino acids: CASSLVDRLANYGYTF.

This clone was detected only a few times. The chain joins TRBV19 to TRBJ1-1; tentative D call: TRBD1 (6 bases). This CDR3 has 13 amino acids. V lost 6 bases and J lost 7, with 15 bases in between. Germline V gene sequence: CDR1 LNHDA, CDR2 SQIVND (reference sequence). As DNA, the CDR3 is TGTGCCAGTAGGTCACAGGGTTCTCTTGAAGCTTTCTTT. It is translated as CASRSQGSLEAFF.

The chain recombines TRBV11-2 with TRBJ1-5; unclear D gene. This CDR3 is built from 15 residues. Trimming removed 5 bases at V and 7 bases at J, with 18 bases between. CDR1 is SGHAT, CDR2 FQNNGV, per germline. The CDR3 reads CASSRPLRCGQPQHF. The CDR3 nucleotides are TGTGCCAGCAGCCGACCCTTAAGGTGCGGACAGCCCCAGCATTTT. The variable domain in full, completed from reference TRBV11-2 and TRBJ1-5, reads EAGVAQSPRYKIIEKRQSVAFWCNPISGHATLYWYQQILGQGPKLLIQFQNNGVVDDSQLPKDRFSAERLKGVDSTLKIQPAKLEDSAVYLCASSRPLRCGQPQHFGDGTRLSIL.

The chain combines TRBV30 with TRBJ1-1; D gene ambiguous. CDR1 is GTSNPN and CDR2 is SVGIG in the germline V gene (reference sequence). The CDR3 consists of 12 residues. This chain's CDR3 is CAHTRMNTEAFF. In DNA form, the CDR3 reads TGTGCTCATACACGTATGAACACTGAAGCTTTCTTT.

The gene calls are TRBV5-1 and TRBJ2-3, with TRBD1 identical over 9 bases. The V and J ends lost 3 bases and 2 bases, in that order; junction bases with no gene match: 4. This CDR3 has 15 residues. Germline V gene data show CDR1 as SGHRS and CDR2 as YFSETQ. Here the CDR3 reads CASSSRDRATDTQYF. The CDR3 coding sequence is TGCGCCAGCAGCTCCCGGGACAGGGCCACAGATACGCAGTATTTT.

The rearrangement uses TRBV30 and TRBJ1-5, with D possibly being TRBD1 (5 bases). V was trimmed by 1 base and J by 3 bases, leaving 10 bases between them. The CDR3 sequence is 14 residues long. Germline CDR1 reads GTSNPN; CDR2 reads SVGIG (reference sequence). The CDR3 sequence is CAWSANRNNQPQHF. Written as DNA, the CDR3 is TGTGCCTGGAGTGCCAACAGGAACAATCAGCCCCAGCATTTT. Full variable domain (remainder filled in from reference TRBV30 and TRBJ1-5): SQTIHQWPATLVQPVGSPLSLECTVEGTSNPNLYWYRQAAGRGLQLLFYSVGIGQISSEVPQNLSASRPQDRQFILSSKKLLLSDSGFYLCAWSANRNNQPQHFGDGTRLSIL.